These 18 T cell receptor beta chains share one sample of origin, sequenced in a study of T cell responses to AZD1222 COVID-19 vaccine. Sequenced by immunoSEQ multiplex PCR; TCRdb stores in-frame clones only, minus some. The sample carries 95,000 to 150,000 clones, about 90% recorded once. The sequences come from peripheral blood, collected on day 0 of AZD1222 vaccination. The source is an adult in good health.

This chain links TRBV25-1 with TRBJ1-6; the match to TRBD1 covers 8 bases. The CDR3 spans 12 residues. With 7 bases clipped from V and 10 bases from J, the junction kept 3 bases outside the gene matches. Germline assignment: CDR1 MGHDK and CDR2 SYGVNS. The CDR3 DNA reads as TGTGCCAGCACTGGACAGGGCTCACCCCTCCACTTT. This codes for CASTGQGSPLHF. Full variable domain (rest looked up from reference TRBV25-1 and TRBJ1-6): EADIYQTPRYLVIGTGKKITLECSQTMGHDKMYWYQQDPGMELHLIHYSYGVNSTEKGDLSSESTVSRIRTEHFPLTLESARPSHTSQYLCASTGQGSPLHFGNGTRLTVT.

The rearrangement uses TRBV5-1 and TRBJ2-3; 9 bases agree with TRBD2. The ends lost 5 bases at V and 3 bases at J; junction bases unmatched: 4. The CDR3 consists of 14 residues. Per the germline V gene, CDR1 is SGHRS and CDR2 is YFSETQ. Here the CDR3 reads CASSSGSRTDTQYF. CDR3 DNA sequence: TGCGCCAGCAGTAGCGGGAGCAGGACAGATACGCAGTATTTT.

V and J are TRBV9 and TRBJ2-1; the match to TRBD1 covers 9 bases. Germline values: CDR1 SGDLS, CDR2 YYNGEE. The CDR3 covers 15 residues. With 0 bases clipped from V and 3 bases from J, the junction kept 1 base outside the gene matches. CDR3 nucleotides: TGTGCCAGCAGCGTAGGACAGGGGGGCTACAATGAGCAGTTCTTC. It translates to CASSVGQGGYNEQFF.

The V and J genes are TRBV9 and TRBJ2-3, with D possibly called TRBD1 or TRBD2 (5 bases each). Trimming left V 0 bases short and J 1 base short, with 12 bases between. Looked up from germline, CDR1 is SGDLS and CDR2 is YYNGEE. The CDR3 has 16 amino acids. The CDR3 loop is CASSVAGLARTDTQYF. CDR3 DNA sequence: TGTGCCAGCAGCGTAGCGGGGCTAGCCCGCACAGATACGCAGTATTTT.

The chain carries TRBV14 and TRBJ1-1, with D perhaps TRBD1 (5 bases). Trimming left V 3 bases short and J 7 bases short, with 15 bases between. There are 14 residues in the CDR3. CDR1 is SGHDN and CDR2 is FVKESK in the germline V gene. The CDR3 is CASSHNLGRGEAFF. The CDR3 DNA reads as TGTGCCAGCAGCCACAATTTGGGGAGGGGTGAAGCTTTCTTT. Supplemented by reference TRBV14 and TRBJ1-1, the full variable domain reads EAGVTQFPSHSVIEKGQTVTLRCDPISGHDNLYWYRRVMGKEIKFLLHFVKESKQDESGMPNNRFLAERTGGTYSTLKVQPAELEDSGVYFCASSHNLGRGEAFFGQGTRLTVV.

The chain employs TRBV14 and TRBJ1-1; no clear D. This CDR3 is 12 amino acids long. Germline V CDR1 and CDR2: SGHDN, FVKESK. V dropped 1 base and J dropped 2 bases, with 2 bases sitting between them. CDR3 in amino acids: CASSQGNTEAFF. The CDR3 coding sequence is TGTGCCAGCAGCCAAGGAAACACTGAAGCTTTCTTT. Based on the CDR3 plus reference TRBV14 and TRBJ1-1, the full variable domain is EAGVTQFPSHSVIEKGQTVTLRCDPISGHDNLYWYRRVMGKEIKFLLHFVKESKQDESGMPNNRFLAERTGGTYSTLKVQPAELEDSGVYFCASSQGNTEAFFGQGTRLTVV.

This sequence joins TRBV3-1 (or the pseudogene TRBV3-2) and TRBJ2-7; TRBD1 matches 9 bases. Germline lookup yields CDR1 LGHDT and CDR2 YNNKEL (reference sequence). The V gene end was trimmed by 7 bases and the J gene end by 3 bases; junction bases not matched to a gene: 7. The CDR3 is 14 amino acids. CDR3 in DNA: TGTGCCAGCAACCGGTCGACAGGGGGCTACGAGCAGTACTTC. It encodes CASNRSTGGYEQYF.

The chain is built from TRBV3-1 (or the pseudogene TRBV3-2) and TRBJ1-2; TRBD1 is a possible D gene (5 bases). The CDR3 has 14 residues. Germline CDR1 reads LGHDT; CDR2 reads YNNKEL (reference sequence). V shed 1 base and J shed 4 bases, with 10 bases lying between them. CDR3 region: CASSQAGRGYGYTF. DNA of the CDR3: TGTGCCAGCAGCCAAGCAGGGAGAGGCTATGGCTACACCTTC.

This chain's CDR3 is CASSQGTTVPSDTQYF. The CDR3 DNA sequence: TGTGCCAGCAGCCAAGGGACCACAGTCCCCTCTGATACGCAGTATTTT. The rearrangement links TRBV4-2 to TRBJ2-3; D is uncertain. Germline CDR1 and CDR2: LGHNA and YNFKEQ. V lost 1 base and J lost 6, with 17 bases in between. The CDR3 consists of 16 residues.

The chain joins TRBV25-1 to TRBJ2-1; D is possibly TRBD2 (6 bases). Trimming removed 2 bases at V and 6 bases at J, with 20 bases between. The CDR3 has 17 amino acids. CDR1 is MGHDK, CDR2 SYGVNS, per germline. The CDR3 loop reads CASSESGGTWGGNEQFF. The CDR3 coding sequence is TGTGCCAGCAGTGAAAGTGGGGGGACGTGGGGAGGCAATGAGCAGTTCTTC.

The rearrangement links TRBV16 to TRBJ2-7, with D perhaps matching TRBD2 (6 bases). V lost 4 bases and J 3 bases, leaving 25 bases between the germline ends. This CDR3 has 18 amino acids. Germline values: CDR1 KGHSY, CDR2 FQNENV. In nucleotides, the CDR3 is TGTGCCAGCAGCCCGGAACCCCGCTACGAGCGGGTGAACTACGAGCAGTACTTC. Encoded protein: CASSPEPRYERVNYEQYF.

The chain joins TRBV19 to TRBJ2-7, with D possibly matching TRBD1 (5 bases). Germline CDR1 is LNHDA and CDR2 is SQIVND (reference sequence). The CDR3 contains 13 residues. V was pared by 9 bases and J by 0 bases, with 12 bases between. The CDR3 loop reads CASSGQGSYEQYF. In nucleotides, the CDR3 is TGTGCCAGCTCGGGCCAGGGCTCCTACGAGCAGTACTTC.

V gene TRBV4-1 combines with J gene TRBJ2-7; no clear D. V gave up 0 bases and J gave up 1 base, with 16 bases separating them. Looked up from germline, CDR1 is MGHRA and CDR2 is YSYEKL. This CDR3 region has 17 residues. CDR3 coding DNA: TGCGCCAGCAGCCAAGAGTTTCCGGGCCTTAGTTCCTACGAGCAGTACTTC. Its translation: CASSQEFPGLSSYEQYF.

CDR3 coding DNA: TGTGCCACCAGTGATCACAGGGTATCTTCCTACAATGAGCAGTTCTTC. It codes for CATSDHRVSSYNEQFF. The chain carries TRBV24-1 and TRBJ2-1; weak D call: TRBD1 (6 bases). Germline V gene data show CDR1 as KGHDR and CDR2 as SFDVKD. V shed 3 bases and J shed 1 base, with 12 bases lying between them. CDR3 length: 16 residues.

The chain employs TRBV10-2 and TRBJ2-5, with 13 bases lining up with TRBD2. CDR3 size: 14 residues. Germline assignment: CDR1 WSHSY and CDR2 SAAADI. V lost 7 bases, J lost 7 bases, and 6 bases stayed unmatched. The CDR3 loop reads CASTAGLAGLTQYF. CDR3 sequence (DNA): TGCGCCAGCACAGCGGGACTAGCGGGGTTGACCCAGTACTTC.

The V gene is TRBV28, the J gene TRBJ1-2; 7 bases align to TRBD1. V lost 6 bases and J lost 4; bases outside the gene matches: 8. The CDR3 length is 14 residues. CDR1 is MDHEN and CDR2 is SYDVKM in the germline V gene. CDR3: CASSRPGQIYGYTF. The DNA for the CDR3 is TGTGCCAGCAGCAGACCGGGACAGATCTATGGCTACACCTTC.

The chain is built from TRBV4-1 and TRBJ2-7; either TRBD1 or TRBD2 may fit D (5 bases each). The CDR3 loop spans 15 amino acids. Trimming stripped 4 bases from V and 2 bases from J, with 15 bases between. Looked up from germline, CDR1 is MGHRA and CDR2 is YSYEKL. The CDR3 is CASSRGRDQPYEQYF. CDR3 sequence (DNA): TGCGCCAGCAGCCGTGGCCGGGACCAACCCTACGAGCAGTACTTC.

CDR3 in amino acids: CASSASINEKLFF. In nucleotides, the CDR3 is TGTGCCAGCTCGGCCAGCATCAATGAAAAACTGTTTTTT. This chain links TRBV7-2 with TRBJ1-4; D unresolved. The germline CDR1 and CDR2 sequences are SGHTA and FQGNSA. The CDR3 runs to 13 residues. V lost 8 bases to trimming and J lost 5 bases, with 12 bases between them.